This is a list of T cell receptor beta chains from one sample in a study of blood T cells in healthy people across ages. Each CDR3 protein gets one entry after TCRdb re-called the 5' RACE reads with MiXCR. This table has under 2,000,000 distinct CDR3 sequences, just under 50% appearing once. The material sequenced was blood. Receptors were obtained from a woman between 40 and 50 years old in good health. CDR3s include the opening cysteine and the closing phenylalanine or tryptophan.

TRBV2,TRBJ2-1,CASSEARQGREFF
TRBV6-5,TRBJ2-3,CASSLGPRSDTQYF
TRBV7-2,TRBJ2-1,CASSSRAISYNEQFF
TRBV3-1,TRBJ1-2,CASSQARGLDGYTF
TRBV7-9,TRBJ2-5,CASSLVAEGQETQYF
TRBV7-2,TRBJ2-3,CASSPLAGGWTDTQYF
TRBV20-1,TRBJ2-3,CSAPTRGGYTDTQYF
TRBV15,TRBJ2-1,CATSPVIRNEQFF
TRBV4-3,TRBJ2-7,CASSQGWANEQYF
TRBV12-3/TRBV12-4,TRBJ2-5,CASSRGGKTQYF
TRBV12-3/TRBV12-4,TRBJ1-2,CASSLVVSNYGYTF
TRBV15,TRBJ1-2,CATSRGTGGDGYTF
TRBV10-3,TRBJ2-1,CAISGESGSYNEQFF
TRBV12-3/TRBV12-4,TRBJ1-6,CASSLDSYSPLHF
TRBV29-1,TRBJ2-5,CSAPGTSGQETQYF
TRBV4-3,TRBJ1-2,CASSQDPGTGANYGYTF
TRBV28,TRBJ2-7,CASSLFATRVSYEQYF
TRBV6-6,NA,CATGQGARMNIQYF
TRBV4-3,TRBJ2-1,CASSQDIASSYNEQFF
TRBV6-5,TRBJ2-7,CASGARILNYEQYF
TRBV29-1,TRBJ2-7,CGATTGLEGEQYF
TRBV12-3/TRBV12-4,TRBJ1-2,CASSIDTGGGNGYTF